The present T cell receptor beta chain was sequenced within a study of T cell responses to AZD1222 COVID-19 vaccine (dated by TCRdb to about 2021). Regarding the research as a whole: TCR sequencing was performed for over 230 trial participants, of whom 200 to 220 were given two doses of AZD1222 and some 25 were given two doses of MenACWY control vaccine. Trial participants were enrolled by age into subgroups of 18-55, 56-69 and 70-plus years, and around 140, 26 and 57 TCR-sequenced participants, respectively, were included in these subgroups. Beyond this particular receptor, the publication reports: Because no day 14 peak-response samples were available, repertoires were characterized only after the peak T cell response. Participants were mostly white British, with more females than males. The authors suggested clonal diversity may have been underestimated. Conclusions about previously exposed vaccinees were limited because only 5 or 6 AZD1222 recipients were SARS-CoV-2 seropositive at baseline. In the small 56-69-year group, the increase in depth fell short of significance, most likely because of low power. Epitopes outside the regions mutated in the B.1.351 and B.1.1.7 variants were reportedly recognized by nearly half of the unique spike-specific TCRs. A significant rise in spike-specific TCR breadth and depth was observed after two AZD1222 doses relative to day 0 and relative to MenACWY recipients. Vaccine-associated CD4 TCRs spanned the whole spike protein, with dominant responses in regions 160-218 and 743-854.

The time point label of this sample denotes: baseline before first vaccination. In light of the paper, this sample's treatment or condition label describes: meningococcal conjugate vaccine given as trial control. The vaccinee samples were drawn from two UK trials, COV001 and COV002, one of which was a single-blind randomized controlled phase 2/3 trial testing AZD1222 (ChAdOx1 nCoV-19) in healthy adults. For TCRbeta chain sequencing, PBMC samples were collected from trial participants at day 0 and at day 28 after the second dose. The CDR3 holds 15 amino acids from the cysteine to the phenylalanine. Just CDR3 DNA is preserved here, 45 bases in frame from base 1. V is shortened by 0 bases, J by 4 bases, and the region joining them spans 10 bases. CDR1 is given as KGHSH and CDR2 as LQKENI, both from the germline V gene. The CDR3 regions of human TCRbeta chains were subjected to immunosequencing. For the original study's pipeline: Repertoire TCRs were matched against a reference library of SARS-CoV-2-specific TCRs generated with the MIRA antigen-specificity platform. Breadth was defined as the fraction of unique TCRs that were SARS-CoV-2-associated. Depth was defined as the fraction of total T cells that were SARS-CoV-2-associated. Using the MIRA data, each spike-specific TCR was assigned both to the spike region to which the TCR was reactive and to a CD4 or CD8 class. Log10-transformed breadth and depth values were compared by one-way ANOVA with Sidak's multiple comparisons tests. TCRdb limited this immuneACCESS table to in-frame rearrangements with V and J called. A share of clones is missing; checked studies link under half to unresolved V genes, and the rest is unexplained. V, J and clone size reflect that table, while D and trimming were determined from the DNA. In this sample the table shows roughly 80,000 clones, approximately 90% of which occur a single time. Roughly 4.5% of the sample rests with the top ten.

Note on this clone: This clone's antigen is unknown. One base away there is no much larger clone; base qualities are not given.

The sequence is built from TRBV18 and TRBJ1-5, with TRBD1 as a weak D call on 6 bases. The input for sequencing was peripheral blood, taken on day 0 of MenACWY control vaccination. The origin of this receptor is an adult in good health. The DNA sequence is TGTGCCAGCTCACCACCGACAGGAGGAAATCAGCCCCAGCATTTT. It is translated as CASSPPTGGNQPQHF.